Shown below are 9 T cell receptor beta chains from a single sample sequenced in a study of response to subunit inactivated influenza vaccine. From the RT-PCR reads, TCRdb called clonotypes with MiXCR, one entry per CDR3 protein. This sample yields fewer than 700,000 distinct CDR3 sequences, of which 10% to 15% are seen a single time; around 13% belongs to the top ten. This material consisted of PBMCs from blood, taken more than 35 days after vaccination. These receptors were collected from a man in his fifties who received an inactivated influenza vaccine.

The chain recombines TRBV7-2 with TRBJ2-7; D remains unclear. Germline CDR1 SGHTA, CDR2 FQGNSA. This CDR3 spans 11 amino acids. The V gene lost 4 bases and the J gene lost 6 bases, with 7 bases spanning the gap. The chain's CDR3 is CASSYRAEQYF. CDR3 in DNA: TGTGCCAGCAGCTACCGAGCCGAGCAGTACTTC.

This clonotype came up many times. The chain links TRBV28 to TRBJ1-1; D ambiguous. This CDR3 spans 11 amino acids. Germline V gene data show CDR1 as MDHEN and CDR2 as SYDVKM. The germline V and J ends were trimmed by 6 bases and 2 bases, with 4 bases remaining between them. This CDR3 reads CASRLNTEAFF. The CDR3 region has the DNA TGTGCCAGCAGGTTAAACACTGAAGCTTTCTTT. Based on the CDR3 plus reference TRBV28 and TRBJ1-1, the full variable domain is DVKVTQSSRYLVKRTGEKVFLECVQDMDHENMFWYRQDPGLGLRLIYFSYDVKMKEKGDIPEGYSVSREKKERFSLILESASTNQTSMYLCASRLNTEAFFGQGTRLTVV.

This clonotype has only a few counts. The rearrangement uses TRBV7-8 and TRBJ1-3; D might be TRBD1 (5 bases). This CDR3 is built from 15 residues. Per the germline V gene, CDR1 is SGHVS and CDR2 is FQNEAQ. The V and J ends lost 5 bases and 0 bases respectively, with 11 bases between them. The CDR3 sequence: CASSRDGVSGNTIYF. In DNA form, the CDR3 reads TGTGCCAGCAGCAGGGACGGGGTCTCTGGAAACACCATATATTTT.

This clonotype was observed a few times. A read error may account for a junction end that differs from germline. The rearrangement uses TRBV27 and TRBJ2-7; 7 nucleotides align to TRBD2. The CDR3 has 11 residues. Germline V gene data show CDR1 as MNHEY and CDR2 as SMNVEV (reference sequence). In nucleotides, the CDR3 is TGTGGCAGCGGGGTCTCCTACGAGCAGTACTTC. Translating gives CGSGVSYEQYF.

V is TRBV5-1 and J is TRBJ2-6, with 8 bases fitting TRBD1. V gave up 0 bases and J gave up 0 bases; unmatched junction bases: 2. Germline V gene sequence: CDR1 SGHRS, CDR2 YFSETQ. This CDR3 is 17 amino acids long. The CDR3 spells CASSLGQGSSGANVLTF. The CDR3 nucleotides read TGCGCCAGCAGCTTGGGACAGGGGAGCTCTGGGGCCAACGTCCTGACTTTC.

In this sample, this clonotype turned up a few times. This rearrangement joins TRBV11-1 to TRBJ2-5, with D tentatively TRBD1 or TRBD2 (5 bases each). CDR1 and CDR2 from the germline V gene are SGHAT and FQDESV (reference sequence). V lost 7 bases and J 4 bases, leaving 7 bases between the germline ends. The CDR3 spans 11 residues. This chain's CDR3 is CASNGAETQYF. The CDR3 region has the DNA TGTGCCAGCAACGGGGCAGAGACCCAGTACTTC.

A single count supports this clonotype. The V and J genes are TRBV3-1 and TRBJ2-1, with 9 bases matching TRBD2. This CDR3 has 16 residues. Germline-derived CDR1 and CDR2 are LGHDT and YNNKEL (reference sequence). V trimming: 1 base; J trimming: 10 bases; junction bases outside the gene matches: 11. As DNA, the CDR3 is TGTGCCAGCAGCCAAGGGATTGGACTAGCGAGGGACGAGCAGTTCTTC. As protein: CASSQGIGLARDEQFF.

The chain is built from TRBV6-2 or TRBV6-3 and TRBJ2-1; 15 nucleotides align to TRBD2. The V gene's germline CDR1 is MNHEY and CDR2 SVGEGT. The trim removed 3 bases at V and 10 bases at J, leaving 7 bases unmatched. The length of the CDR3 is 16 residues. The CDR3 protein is CASSYYPGLAGGEQFF. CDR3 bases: TGTGCCAGCAGTTATTATCCTGGACTAGCGGGGGGGGAGCAGTTCTTC.

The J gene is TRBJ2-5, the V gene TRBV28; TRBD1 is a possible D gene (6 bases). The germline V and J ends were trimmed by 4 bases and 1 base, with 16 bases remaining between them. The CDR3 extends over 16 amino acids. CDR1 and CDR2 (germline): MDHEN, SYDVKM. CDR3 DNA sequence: TGTGCCAGCAGTTCCCCTATCGAGGGGGTCCAAGAGACCCAGTACTTC. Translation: CASSSPIEGVQETQYF.